Below, 32 T cell receptor beta chains from the same sample are listed, as sequenced in a study of blood T cell repertoires in COVID-19. This table comes from immunoSEQ multiplex PCR, and its TCRdb copy is limited to in-frame clones, with some not included. The sample carries some 140,000 clones, roughly 84% recorded once. The material sequenced was PBMCs or T cells enriched from blood (not recorded which). The receptors stem from a man aged 40-55 years with acute COVID-19.

The chain is built from TRBV7-6 and TRBJ2-1, with TRBD1 matching over 7 bases. J lost 3 bases, V lost 4 bases, and 6 bases had no gene match. There are 15 residues in the CDR3. The germline V gene has CDR1 SGHVS and CDR2 FNYEAQ. The CDR3 loop reads CASSSLQGNYNEQFF. For the CDR3, the DNA is TGTGCCAGCAGCTCGCTACAGGGGAACTACAATGAGCAGTTCTTC.

This sequence joins TRBV18 and TRBJ1-6, with 7 positions matching TRBD1. Germline CDR1 KGHSH, CDR2 LQKENI. This CDR3 is built from 14 residues. After removal of 3 bases from V and 9 bases from J, the junction contained 5 bases not matched to a gene. CDR3 loop: CASSPNRGFSPLHF. The DNA for the CDR3 is TGTGCCAGCTCACCCAACAGGGGTTTTTCACCCCTCCACTTT. Filled out from reference TRBV18 and TRBJ1-6, the complete variable domain reads NAGVMQNPRHLVRRRGQEARLRCSPMKGHSHVYWYRQLPEEGLKFMVYLQKENIIDESGMPKERFSAEFPKEGPSILRIQQVVRGDSAAYFCASSPNRGFSPLHFGNGTRLTVT.

This chain links TRBV5-4 with TRBJ2-7, with TRBD1 as a possible D gene (7 bases). The CDR3 totals 16 residues. The germline V gene has CDR1 SGHNT and CDR2 YYREEE (reference sequence). Trimming removed 4 bases from V and 2 bases from J, with 19 bases in between. The CDR3 DNA follows: TGTGCCAGCAGCGCAGGGGGGACCACGGGACCCTACGAGCAGTACTTC. The encoded protein is CASSAGGTTGPYEQYF. Complete variable domain (other parts from reference TRBV5-4 and TRBJ2-7): ETGVTQSPTHLIKTRGQQVTLRCSSQSGHNTVSWYQQALGQGPQFIFQYYREEENGRGNFPPRFSGLQFPNYSSELNVNALELDDSALYLCASSAGGTTGPYEQYFGPGTRLTVT.

The chain carries TRBV30 and TRBJ1-2; D is perhaps TRBD1 (6 bases). The V end was cut by 8 bases, the J end by 0 bases, with 16 bases between. The CDR3 covers 14 residues. Germline V gene data show CDR1 as GTSNPN and CDR2 as SVGIG (reference sequence). The DNA of the CDR3 is TGTGCCCGAAATGACAGGCTAGCTAACTATGGCTACACCTTC. It codes for CARNDRLANYGYTF.

The chain links TRBV6-2 or TRBV6-3 to TRBJ1-5, with 9 bases that match TRBD1. With V trimmed by 5 bases and J by 3 bases, 11 bases remained unmatched. From germline, CDR1 is MNHEY and CDR2 SVGEGT. This CDR3 contains 17 residues. Here the CDR3 DNA reads TGTGCCAGCAGTCTTCCGACCTGGACAGGGGACAATCAGCCCCAGCATTTT. Protein: CASSLPTWTGDNQPQHF.

The gene calls are TRBV28 and TRBJ2-3; D uncertain. Germline V CDR1 and CDR2: MDHEN, SYDVKM. CDR3 length: 15 amino acids. The germline V and J ends were trimmed by 7 bases and 0 bases, with 14 bases remaining between them. DNA for the CDR3: TGTGCCAGCACCCAAAAGACAACTAGCACAGATACGCAGTATTTT. This gives the protein CASTQKTTSTDTQYF. Complete variable domain (other parts from reference TRBV28 and TRBJ2-3): DVKVTQSSRYLVKRTGEKVFLECVQDMDHENMFWYRQDPGLGLRLIYFSYDVKMKEKGDIPEGYSVSREKKERFSLILESASTNQTSMYLCASTQKTTSTDTQYFGPGTRLTVL.

This chain links TRBV7-8 with TRBJ1-5, with D hard to call. The germline V gene has CDR1 SGHVS and CDR2 FQNEAQ. Trimming left V 5 bases short and J 2 bases short, with 10 bases between. CDR3 size: 14 residues. The CDR3 reads CASSLGSGNQPQHF. CDR3 bases: TGTGCCAGCAGCCTTGGGAGCGGCAATCAGCCCCAGCATTTT.

There are a few counts of this clone. This chain connects TRBV9 to TRBJ1-4, with a weak D call TRBD1 (6 bases). Germline CDR1 reads SGDLS; CDR2 reads YYNGEE. The CDR3 spans 16 residues. The V end lost 4 bases, the J end lost 0 bases, and 13 bases lay between the germline ends. CDR3 bases: TGTGCCAGCAGCCAGGACAGTTTAGCAACTAATGAAAAACTGTTTTTT. Protein: CASSQDSLATNEKLFF.

This chain uses TRBV10-1 with TRBJ1-1; tentatively, D is TRBD1 (6 bases). The CDR3 loop spans 15 amino acids. Trimming removed 6 bases at V and 1 base at J, with 15 bases between. Germline V gives CDR1 WNHNN, CDR2 SYGVQD (reference sequence). The CDR3 is CASSAGQGSNTEAFF. In DNA form, the CDR3 reads TGCGCCAGCAGCGCAGGGCAGGGGTCGAACACTGAAGCTTTCTTT.

The chain recombines TRBV11-2 with TRBJ1-2; 8 nucleotides agree with TRBD1. Losses at the gene ends were 3 bases for V and 4 bases for J; bases not matched to a gene: 13. CDR1 and CDR2 (germline): SGHAT, FQNNGV. The CDR3 is made up of 17 amino acids. The CDR3 DNA is TGTGCCAGCAGCTTCGGTCTTGGACAGGGTGAAGGCTATGGCTACACCTTC. It encodes CASSFGLGQGEGYGYTF.

This rearrangement joins TRBV4-3 to TRBJ1-2; no clear D. Germline V CDR1 and CDR2: LGHNA, YSLEER. V lost 4 bases to trimming and J lost 7 bases, with 19 bases between them. There are 15 residues in the CDR3. The CDR3 nucleotides read TGCGCCAGCAGCCCGCTGAGGCTGGCATCGGGTGGCTACACCTTC. It encodes CASSPLRLASGGYTF.

The chain joins TRBV28 to TRBJ2-2; perhaps TRBD2 as D (6 bases). The germline V gene has CDR1 MDHEN and CDR2 SYDVKM. CDR3 length: 15 amino acids. The V and J ends lost 3 bases and 0 bases respectively, with 8 bases between them. The CDR3 is CASSFSGANTGELFF. CDR3 sequence (DNA): TGTGCCAGCAGTTTTAGCGGCGCGAACACCGGGGAGCTGTTTTTT.

The chain carries TRBV5-6 and TRBJ1-4; D is unclear. Germline V gives CDR1 SGHDT, CDR2 YYEEEE. CDR3 size: 16 residues. V gave up 0 bases and J gave up 0 bases, with 9 bases separating them. The CDR3 loop reads CASSLGSTPTNEKLFF. The CDR3 coding sequence is TGTGCCAGCAGCTTGGGGAGTACACCAACTAATGAAAAACTGTTTTTT.

Comments on this clone: Compared with germline, one end of the junction differs, possibly owing to a read error. J is TRBJ2-1 and V is TRBV27; 11 nucleotides match TRBD2. The CDR3 spans 15 residues. Germline CDR1 is MNHEY and CDR2 is SMNVEV (reference sequence). CDR3 amino acids: CASSFRITSGGLPVF. In nucleotides, the CDR3 is TGTGCCAGCAGTTTTAGGATTACTAGCGGGGGACTCCCAGTCTTC.

This clone was seen just once. The chain links TRBV10-3 to TRBJ1-1, with D perhaps matching TRBD1 (6 bases). Germline V gene sequence: CDR1 ENHRY, CDR2 SYGVKD. The CDR3 extends over 14 amino acids. V lost 0 bases to trimming and J lost 5 bases, with 10 bases between them. The CDR3 loop reads CAISESTGGTEAFF. The CDR3 coding sequence is TGTGCCATCAGTGAGTCGACAGGCGGGACTGAAGCTTTCTTT.

This clone was detected once. V is TRBV10-3 and J is TRBJ1-5; 7 bases are shared with TRBD1. In germline, CDR1 is ENHRY, CDR2 SYGVKD. The CDR3 is 14 amino acids. The trim removed 5 bases at V and 5 bases at J, leaving 6 bases unmatched. The CDR3 sequence: CAISQQGWDQPQHF. The CDR3 region has the DNA TGTGCCATCAGTCAACAGGGGTGGGATCAGCCCCAGCATTTT.

A few counts support this clone. V and J are TRBV5-4 and TRBJ2-7, with 13 bases that match TRBD2. The germline CDR1 and CDR2 sequences are SGHNT and YYREEE (reference sequence). V was clipped by 4 bases and J by 4 bases; unmatched bases: 8. The CDR3 has 16 residues. The CDR3 region has the DNA TGTGCCAGCAGCGCGGGGGGGACTAGCGGGGCGTACGAGCAGTACTTC. Protein sequence: CASSAGGTSGAYEQYF.

The chain joins TRBV5-4 to TRBJ2-1, with TRBD2 identical over 9 bases. This CDR3 has 14 amino acids. The germline gives CDR1 SGHNT, CDR2 YYREEE (reference sequence). Germline trimming cut 4 bases from V and 7 bases from J; bases unmatched to any gene: 6. This CDR3 is CASSVLAGLNEQFF. CDR3 nucleotide sequence: TGTGCCAGCAGCGTGCTAGCGGGGTTAAATGAGCAGTTCTTC. Filled out from reference TRBV5-4 and TRBJ2-1, the complete variable domain reads ETGVTQSPTHLIKTRGQQVTLRCSSQSGHNTVSWYQQALGQGPQFIFQYYREEENGRGNFPPRFSGLQFPNYSSELNVNALELDDSALYLCASSVLAGLNEQFFGPGTRLTVL.

The chain is built from TRBV15 and TRBJ1-2; D is ambiguous. Germline CDR1 is LNHNV and CDR2 is YYDKDF (reference sequence). The CDR3 is 15 amino acids. V was trimmed by 0 bases and J by 7 bases, leaving 15 bases between them. CDR3 DNA sequence: TGTGCCACCAGCAGAGATGCGGGTGGGGTTGGTGGCTACACCTTC. This encodes CATSRDAGGVGGYTF. The full variable domain, its missing parts supplied by reference TRBV15 and TRBJ1-2, is DAMVIQNPRYQVTQFGKPVTLSCSQTLNHNVMYWYQQKSSQAPKLLFHYYDKDFNNEADTPDNFQSRRPNTSFCFLDIRSPGLGDTAMYLCATSRDAGGVGGYTFGSGTRLTVV.

The V gene is TRBV28, the J gene TRBJ2-5; TRBD2 might be the D (5 bases). The germline V and J ends were trimmed by 8 bases and 2 bases, with 9 bases remaining between them. The CDR3 contains 12 residues. Germline assignment: CDR1 MDHEN and CDR2 SYDVKM. CDR3 sequence: CASWTHQETQYF. CDR3 nucleotide sequence: TGTGCCAGCTGGACTCATCAAGAGACCCAGTACTTC.

The chain couples TRBV5-6 to TRBJ1-2; no clear D. The CDR3 sequence is 12 residues long. From germline, CDR1 is SGHDT and CDR2 YYEEEE. Deletions cut 6 bases from V and 8 bases from J, with 14 bases between. CDR3 residues: CASTRGAGGYTF. The DNA of the CDR3 is TGTGCCAGCACCCGGGGAGCGGGGGGCTACACCTTC.

This clone has a single count. The chain uses TRBV21-1 and TRBJ2-7; TRBD1 is the table's D call and was not checked against the DNA. TRBV21-1 is designated a pseudogene. There are 15 residues in the CDR3. CDR3 region: CASRAGTGFIHEQYF. The CDR3 nucleotides are TGTGCCAGCAGGGCCGGGACAGGGTTTATCCACGAGCAGTACTTC.

The chain combines TRBV5-1 with TRBJ2-2, with 10 bases that match TRBD1. CDR1 and CDR2 from the germline V gene are SGHRS and YFSETQ. The V and J ends lost 5 bases and 7 bases, in that order; junction bases with no gene match: 8. The CDR3 contains 15 residues. This CDR3 reads CASRSDRGLSGELFF. The CDR3 nucleotides read TGCGCCAGCAGAAGCGACAGGGGGCTGAGCGGGGAGCTGTTTTTT.

This clone has just a few counts. The CDR3 DNA reads as TGTGCCAGCAGTCCGGGACATGGGACTAACTATGGCTACACCTTC. Translating gives CASSPGHGTNYGYTF. The gene calls are TRBV6-5 and TRBJ1-2, with a tentative D call TRBD1 (6 bases). CDR3 length: 15 amino acids. The V end was cut by 5 bases, the J end by 0 bases, with 13 bases between. Germline values: CDR1 MNHEY, CDR2 SVGAGI.

In this sample, this clone turned up once. The rearrangement uses TRBV28 and TRBJ1-3; TRBD1 aligns across 7 bases. Germline lookup yields CDR1 MDHEN and CDR2 SYDVKM. J lost 0 bases, V lost 5 bases, and 10 bases had no gene match. The CDR3 totals 17 residues. CDR3 residues: CASSNIRRTGSGNTIYF. Here the CDR3 DNA reads TGTGCCAGCAGTAACATACGTCGGACAGGCTCTGGAAACACCATATATTTT.

V gene TRBV10-2 combines with J gene TRBJ1-4; 8 bases agree with TRBD1. CDR1 is WSHSY and CDR2 is SAAADI in the germline V gene. The CDR3 loop spans 15 amino acids. V shed 6 bases, J shed 3 bases, and the junction held 6 bases outside the gene matches. This chain's CDR3 is CASSLPGQANEKLFF. CDR3 coding DNA: TGCGCCAGCAGCCTACCGGGACAGGCTAATGAAAAACTGTTTTTT.

This chain joins TRBV24-1 and TRBJ2-7, with D maybe TRBD1 (8 bases). Germline V gene sequence: CDR1 KGHDR, CDR2 SFDVKD. The CDR3 is 15 residues long. V was cut by 5 bases and J by 6 bases, with 19 bases left in between. The CDR3 region is CATSAARTGRGEQYF. The CDR3 nucleotides read TGTGCCACCAGTGCCGCTAGGACAGGGAGGGGCGAGCAGTACTTC.

V gene TRBV4-3 combines with J gene TRBJ2-1, with 7 nucleotides matching TRBD2. The CDR3 extends over 17 amino acids. Germline V gene data show CDR1 as LGHNA and CDR2 as YSLEER. The J segment lost 2 bases and the V segment lost 0 bases, leaving 7 bases of the junction unmatched. The CDR3 DNA reads as TGCGCCAGCAGCCAAGACTCGGCTAGCGGTACCTACAATGAGCAGTTCTTC. Translation: CASSQDSASGTYNEQFF.

The V call is TRBV19, the J call TRBJ2-3; TRBD2 agrees at 9 bases. CDR1 and CDR2 from the germline V gene are LNHDA and SQIVND (reference sequence). J gave up 2 bases and V 5 bases, and 11 bases lay outside the gene matches. The length of the CDR3 is 17 residues. The CDR3 reads CASSPGLARGSTDTQYF. The CDR3 DNA reads TGTGCCAGTAGTCCTGGACTAGCGAGAGGGTCCACAGATACGCAGTATTTT.

The chain links TRBV27 to TRBJ1-2; 8 bases are a match to TRBD1. Germline assignment: CDR1 MNHEY and CDR2 SMNVEV (reference sequence). Unmatched junction bases numbered 14, after V lost 5 bases and J lost 9 bases. The CDR3 runs 15 residues. The CDR3 nucleotides read TGTGCCAGCAGTCTCATATCAGGGGGCGGAAAGAGCTACACCTTC. Translation gives CASSLISGGGKSYTF.

A few counts support this clone. The V and J genes are TRBV7-8 and TRBJ1-4; 10 bases agree with TRBD1. V lost 5 bases, J lost 8 bases, and 8 bases stayed unmatched. Germline V CDR1 and CDR2: SGHVS, FQNEAQ. The CDR3 covers 15 residues. This CDR3 is CASSLRTGGGEKLFF. The DNA of the CDR3 is TGTGCCAGCAGCCTGCGGACAGGGGGTGGAGAAAAACTGTTTTTT. Complete variable domain (other parts from reference TRBV7-8 and TRBJ1-4): GAGVSQSPRYKVAKRGQDVALRCDPISGHVSLFWYQQALGQGPEFLTYFQNEAQLDKSGLPSDRFFAERPEGSVSTLKIQRTQQEDSAVYLCASSLRTGGGEKLFFGSGTQLSVL.

The chain is built from TRBV6-5 and TRBJ1-1, with 7 bases that match TRBD1. There are 13 residues in the CDR3. Trimming took 5 bases from V and 4 from J; bases not matched to a gene: 4. Germline V gene lookup returns CDR1 MNHEY and CDR2 SVGAGI. CDR3 protein: CASSRGRGTEAFF. CDR3 coding DNA: TGTGCCAGCAGTAGGGGGCGAGGCACTGAAGCTTTCTTT.